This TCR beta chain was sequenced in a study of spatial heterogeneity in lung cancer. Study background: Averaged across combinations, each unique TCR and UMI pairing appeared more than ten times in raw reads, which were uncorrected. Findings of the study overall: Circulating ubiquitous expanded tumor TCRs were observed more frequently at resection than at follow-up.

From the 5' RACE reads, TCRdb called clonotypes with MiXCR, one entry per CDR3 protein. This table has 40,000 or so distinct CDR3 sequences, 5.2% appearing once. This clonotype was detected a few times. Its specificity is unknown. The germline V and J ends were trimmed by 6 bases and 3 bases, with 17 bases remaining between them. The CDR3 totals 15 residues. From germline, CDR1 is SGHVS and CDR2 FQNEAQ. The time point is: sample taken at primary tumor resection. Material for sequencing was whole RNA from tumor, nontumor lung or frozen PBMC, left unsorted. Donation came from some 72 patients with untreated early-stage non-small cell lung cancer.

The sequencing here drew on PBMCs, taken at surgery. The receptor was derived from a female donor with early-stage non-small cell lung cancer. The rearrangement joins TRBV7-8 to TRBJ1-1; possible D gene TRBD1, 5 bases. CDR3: CASRLRGEGYTEAFF. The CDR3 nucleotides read TGTGCCAGCAGATTGCGCGGCGAGGGGTACACTGAAGCTTTCTTT.